The 31 T cell receptor beta chains reported below all come from one sample, sequenced in a study of monozygotic twins with inflammatory bowel disease. Using the 5' RACE reads, TCRdb records one entry per CDR3 protein without DNA. In total, the table holds over 200,000 distinct CDR3 sequences. The specimen sequenced was blood. All receptors derive from a human donor with ulcerative colitis or Crohn's disease, or a healthy co-twin of an affected twin (not recorded which).

V and J are TRBV9 and TRBJ1-1. CDR1 is SGDLS and CDR2 is YYNGEE in the germline V gene. CDR3 length: 14 residues. CDR3 in amino acids: CASSVGLRNTEAFF. Full variable domain (outside the CDR3, taken from reference TRBV9 and TRBJ1-1): DSGVTQTPKHLITATGQRVTLRCSPRSGDLSVYWYQQSLDQGLQFLIQYYNGEERAKGNILERFSAQQFPDLHSELNLSSLELGDSALYFCASSVGLRNTEAFFGQGTRLTVV.

This chain uses TRBV25-1 with TRBJ2-3. From germline, CDR1 is MGHDK and CDR2 SYGVNS. The CDR3 is 11 amino acids. The CDR3 loop is CASDGTDTQYF.

The V gene is TRBV18, the J gene TRBJ2-7. Germline-derived CDR1 and CDR2 are KGHSH and LQKENI. The CDR3 sequence is 12 residues long. CDR3 sequence: CASSPPENEQYF. The full variable domain, its missing parts supplied by reference TRBV18 and TRBJ2-7, is NAGVMQNPRHLVRRRGQEARLRCSPMKGHSHVYWYRQLPEEGLKFMVYLQKENIIDESGMPKERFSAEFPKEGPSILRIQQVVRGDSAAYFCASSPPENEQYFGPGTRLTVT.

The chain employs TRBV5-4 and TRBJ2-5. The CDR3 loop spans 14 amino acids. Per germline, CDR1 SGHNT and CDR2 YYREEE (reference sequence). The CDR3 sequence is CASSLMGFQETQYF. Drawing the rest from reference TRBV5-4 and TRBJ2-5, the complete variable domain is ETGVTQSPTHLIKTRGQQVTLRCSSQSGHNTVSWYQQALGQGPQFIFQYYREEENGRGNFPPRFSGLQFPNYSSELNVNALELDDSALYLCASSLMGFQETQYFGPGTRLLVL.

The chain employs TRBV5-5 and TRBJ1-4. The CDR3 covers 14 residues. The germline V gene encodes CDR1 SGHKS and CDR2 YYEKEE (reference sequence). This CDR3 is CASSLVEYNEKLFF.

This sequence joins TRBV10-3 and TRBJ1-1. CDR3 length equals 13 residues. CDR1 and CDR2 from the germline V gene are ENHRY and SYGVKD. The CDR3 loop reads CAISEVGLAEAFF.

The V gene is TRBV4-1, the J gene TRBJ2-3; the D gene TCRdb calls, TRBD2, cannot be checked with no DNA. This CDR3 spans 17 amino acids. Germline assignment: CDR1 MGHRA and CDR2 YSYEKL. CDR3 loop: CASSEEASGGATDTQYF.

This chain connects TRBV7-2 to TRBJ2-7; TCRdb's assignment of TRBD1 cannot be checked, as there is no DNA. This CDR3 comprises 12 residues. The germline V gene has CDR1 SGHTA and CDR2 FQGNSA. The CDR3 region is CASSHLRDAQYF.

The gene calls are TRBV4-2 and TRBJ2-7; the D call from TCRdb, TRBD2, cannot be confirmed without DNA. Looked up from germline, CDR1 is LGHNA and CDR2 is YNFKEQ. The CDR3 totals 18 residues. CDR3 in amino acids: CASSQLVGTSGDPYEQYF.

The chain carries TRBV19 and TRBJ2-1. This CDR3 comprises 15 residues. The germline CDR1 and CDR2 sequences are LNHDA and SQIVND (reference sequence). The CDR3 sequence is CASSLRSGSYNEQFF.

The chain has TRBV5-1 and TRBJ1-2; without DNA, the TCRdb call of TRBD1 cannot be checked. Germline CDR1 SGHRS, CDR2 YFSETQ. The CDR3 runs to 14 residues. The CDR3 spells CASSSLGDDYGYTF.

V gene TRBV12-3 or TRBV12-4 combines with J gene TRBJ1-6. This CDR3 is 15 amino acids long. The CDR3: CASRLTERRNSPLHF.

The J gene is TRBJ2-3, the V gene TRBV5-1. The germline V gene has CDR1 SGHRS and CDR2 YFSETQ. CDR3 size: 15 residues. The CDR3 sequence is CASSLEARRSDTQYF.

The chain links TRBV12-3 or TRBV12-4 to TRBJ1-5. CDR3 length: 14 residues. The CDR3 loop is CASSRSSSNQPQHF.

The chain recombines TRBV6-1 with TRBJ2-1; TCRdb names TRBD1, which stays unverified in the absence of DNA. The V gene's germline CDR1 is MNHNS and CDR2 SASEGT. This CDR3 contains 14 residues. The chain's CDR3 is CADTSETGVGEQFF.

This chain's CDR3 is CSVDDGGVNTEAFF. The J gene is TRBJ1-1, the V gene TRBV29-1. The germline CDR1 and CDR2 sequences are SQVTM and ANQGSEA. The CDR3 totals 14 residues.

V gene TRBV12-3 or TRBV12-4 combines with J gene TRBJ2-6; TCRdb names TRBD1, which stays unverified in the absence of DNA. The CDR3 has 19 residues. This chain's CDR3 is CASSSNSGHRTSGANVLTF.

The rearrangement joins TRBV13 to TRBJ2-3; TCRdb proposes TRBD1, but this gene call is untestable without DNA. CDR3 size: 16 residues. CDR1 is PRHDT and CDR2 is FYEKMQ in the germline V gene (reference sequence). CDR3 sequence reads: CASSGEQGSGTDTQYF.

The V and J genes are TRBV5-1 and TRBJ2-1; TCRdb selects TRBD1, and the lack of DNA leaves this call unchecked. The CDR3 is 13 amino acids. Germline V gives CDR1 SGHRS, CDR2 YFSETQ. This chain's CDR3 is CASKWTGGDEQFF.

The chain joins TRBV6-6 to TRBJ1-1; TCRdb proposes TRBD1, but this gene call is untestable without DNA. The CDR3 extends over 14 amino acids. Germline V gene lookup returns CDR1 MNHNY and CDR2 SVGAGI (reference sequence). The CDR3 sequence: CASTSDREHAEAFF.

The V call is TRBV11-3, the J call TRBJ2-7; TCRdb reports TRBD2, a call that lacks DNA to check it against. Germline lookup yields CDR1 SGHNT and CDR2 YENEEA. The CDR3 consists of 14 residues. The CDR3 loop is CASSPEGPQDEQYF.

The V call is TRBV6-1, the J call TRBJ1-6; TCRdb's D call, TRBD1, is unchecked because there is no DNA. There are 13 residues in the CDR3. CDR1 and CDR2 (germline): MNHNS, SASEGT. CDR3 amino acids: CASSVRGNSPLHF.

The chain employs TRBV5-1 and TRBJ1-1; TCRdb proposes TRBD1, but this gene call is untestable without DNA. Germline lookup yields CDR1 SGHRS and CDR2 YFSETQ. The CDR3 length is 15 residues. The CDR3 here is CASSLEPGAYTEAFF.

The chain has TRBV19 and TRBJ1-1; TCRdb lists TRBD1, though no DNA is available to test this call. The CDR3 spans 13 residues. Germline loops: CDR1 LNHDA, CDR2 SQIVND (reference sequence). The chain's CDR3 is CASSLQGGTEAFF.

The chain uses TRBV11-2 and TRBJ1-1; TCRdb's D gene call, TRBD1, goes unchecked for lack of DNA. This CDR3 comprises 14 residues. Germline CDR1 and CDR2: SGHAT and FQNNGV. The CDR3 spells CASSSLTGDTEAFF.

The V and J genes are TRBV7-3 and TRBJ2-5; the D gene TCRdb calls, TRBD2, cannot be checked with no DNA. In germline, CDR1 is SGHTA, CDR2 FQGTGA. The CDR3 is 18 amino acids. This CDR3 reads CASSLGRGTSGGQETQYF.

The chain combines TRBV5-1 with TRBJ1-4; the D gene TCRdb calls, TRBD1, cannot be checked with no DNA. The CDR3 has 15 residues. Germline CDR1 is SGHRS and CDR2 is YFSETQ. This CDR3 reads CASSPQVQGNEKLFF.

This sequence joins TRBV24-1 and TRBJ2-5; the D call from TCRdb, TRBD1, cannot be confirmed without DNA. The CDR3 consists of 13 residues. Germline assignment: CDR1 KGHDR and CDR2 SFDVKD. The CDR3 loop is CATSDARTETQYF.

V is TRBV12-3 or TRBV12-4 and J is TRBJ1-5. This CDR3 spans 15 amino acids. This CDR3 is CASSFPARLYQPQHF.

The genes are TRBV24-1 and TRBJ2-5. The CDR3 extends over 13 amino acids. Germline V lookup: CDR1 KGHDR, CDR2 SFDVKD. CDR3 sequence reads: CATSDTVGETQYF.

This chain links TRBV6-1 with TRBJ2-7; TCRdb lists TRBD1, though no DNA is available to test this call. CDR1 and CDR2 (germline): MNHNS, SASEGT. CDR3 length equals 13 residues. The CDR3: CASSPRVYYEQYF.